This paragraph reports one TCR beta chain. This sample stems from a study of blood T cell repertoires in COVID-19. In the study overall: Sites in the United States, Italy and Spain provided acute and convalescent COVID-19 samples.

Produced via immunoSEQ multiplex PCR; TCRdb's table is partial and in-frame only. This sample carries tens of thousands of clones, approximately 92% of them seen once, and the ten largest clones take roughly 6.5%. CDR3 size: 14 residues. V shed 6 bases and J shed 7 bases, with 16 bases lying between them. The germline V gene encodes CDR1 MNHEY and CDR2 SVGAGI. The chain is built from TRBV6-5 and TRBJ2-1; possible D gene TRBD1, 6 bases. The sequenced sample consisted of peripheral blood. This receptor was taken from a man in his fifties or sixties with active COVID-19. CDR3 protein: CASSRQVLVNEQFF. DNA for the CDR3: TGTGCCAGCAGCCGACAGGTTTTAGTTAATGAGCAGTTCTTC.